Each of the 2 T cell receptor beta chains below was sequenced from the same sample in a study of beta chain features in type 1 diabetes. Points from the study as a whole: All four CD4+ subsets of Type 1 diabetes patients contained TCRB CDR3s that were moderately but significantly shorter.

Expressed TCRB transcripts were sequenced because the entire RNA isolate underwent reverse transcription. This table comes from immunoSEQ multiplex PCR, and its TCRdb copy is limited to in-frame clones, with some not included. Here the sample spans 150,000 to 200,000 clones, 50% to 70% being singletons. No antigen has been assigned to these receptors. The material sequenced was naive CD4+ T cells from blood. The receptors stem from a man aged 25-40 years with type 1 diabetes.

This rearrangement joins TRBV18 to TRBJ2-7; D call uncertain. This CDR3 is built from 13 residues. V lost 6 bases and J lost 0, with 9 bases in between. Germline V lookup: CDR1 KGHSH, CDR2 LQKENI. DNA of the CDR3: TGTGCCAGCTCGTCGGCGCCCTCCTACGAGCAGTACTTC. The encoded protein is CASSSAPSYEQYF. Supplemented by reference TRBV18 and TRBJ2-7, the full variable domain reads NAGVMQNPRHLVRRRGQEARLRCSPMKGHSHVYWYRQLPEEGLKFMVYLQKENIIDESGMPKERFSAEFPKEGPSILRIQQVVRGDSAAYFCASSSAPSYEQYFGPGTRLTVT.

The chain links TRBV29-1 to TRBJ1-2; D call uncertain. The CDR3 runs 13 residues. V lost 6 bases to trimming and J lost 1 base, with 12 bases between them. CDR1 SQVTM and CDR2 ANQGSEA come from the germline V gene. The CDR3 here is CSVSGRLNYGYTF. CDR3 DNA sequence: TGCAGCGTCTCAGGCAGACTTAACTATGGCTACACCTTC.